The present entry profiles one T cell receptor beta chain with its context. In the original analysis: Nucleated cell counts were estimated from reference gene primer amplification. The data were produced by immunoSEQ multiplex PCR, yet TCRdb's version contains in-frame clones alone and is incomplete. V and J calls and clone size are those listed in that table; D and trimming were worked out from the DNA. In the table there are about 57,000 clones, about four fifths of which are singletons. The CDR3 consists of 15 residues. Germline V gives CDR1 LGHDT, CDR2 YNNKEL (reference sequence). The trim removed 4 bases at V and 5 bases at J, leaving 10 bases unmatched. These data belong to a study of blood T cell repertoires in COVID-19.

The clonotype was recovered from a woman of 80 years or more with acute or convalescent COVID-19. The genes are TRBV3-1 (or the pseudogene TRBV3-2) and TRBJ2-5, with TRBD1 matching over 7 bases. The sample comprised peripheral blood. The CDR3 nucleotides are TGTGCCAGCAGCCCCTTGAGGGGGCCAGGGGAGACCCAGTACTTC. Amino acids: CASSPLRGPGETQYF.